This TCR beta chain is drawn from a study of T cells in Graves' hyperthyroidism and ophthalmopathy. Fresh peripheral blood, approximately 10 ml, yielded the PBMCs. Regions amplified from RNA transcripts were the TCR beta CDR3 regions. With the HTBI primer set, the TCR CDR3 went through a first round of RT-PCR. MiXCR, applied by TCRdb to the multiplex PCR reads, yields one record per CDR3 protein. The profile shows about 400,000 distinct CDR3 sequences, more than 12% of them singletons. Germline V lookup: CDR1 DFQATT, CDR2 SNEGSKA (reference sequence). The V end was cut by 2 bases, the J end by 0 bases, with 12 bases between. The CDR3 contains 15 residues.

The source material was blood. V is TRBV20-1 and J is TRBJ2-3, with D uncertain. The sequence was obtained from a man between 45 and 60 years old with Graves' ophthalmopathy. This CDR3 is CSARPPQSSTDTQYF. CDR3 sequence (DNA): TGCAGTGCTAGACCCCCCCAGAGTAGCACAGATACGCAGTATTTT.